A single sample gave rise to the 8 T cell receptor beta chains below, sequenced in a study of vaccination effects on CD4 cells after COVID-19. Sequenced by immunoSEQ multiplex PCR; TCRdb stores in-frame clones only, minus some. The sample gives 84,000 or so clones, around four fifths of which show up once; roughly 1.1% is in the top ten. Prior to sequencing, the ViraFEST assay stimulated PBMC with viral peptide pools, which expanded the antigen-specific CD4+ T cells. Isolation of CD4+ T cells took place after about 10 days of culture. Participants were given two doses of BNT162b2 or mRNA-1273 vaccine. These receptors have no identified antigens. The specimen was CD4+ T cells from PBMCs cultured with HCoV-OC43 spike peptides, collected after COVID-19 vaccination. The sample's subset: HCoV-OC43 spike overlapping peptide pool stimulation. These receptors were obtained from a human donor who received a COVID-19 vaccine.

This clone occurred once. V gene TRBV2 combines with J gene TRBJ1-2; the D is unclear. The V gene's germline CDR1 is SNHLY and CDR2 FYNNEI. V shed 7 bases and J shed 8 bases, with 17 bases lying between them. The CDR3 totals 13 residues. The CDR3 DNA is TGTGCCAGCATTCAAATGGAGGTGGGCGGCTACACCTTC. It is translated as CASIQMEVGGYTF.

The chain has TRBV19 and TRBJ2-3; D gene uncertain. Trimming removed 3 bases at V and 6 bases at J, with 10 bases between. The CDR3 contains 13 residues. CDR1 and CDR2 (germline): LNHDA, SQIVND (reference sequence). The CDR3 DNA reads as TGTGCCAGTAGTATGCTACGCTCGGATACGCAGTATTTT. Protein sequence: CASSMLRSDTQYF.

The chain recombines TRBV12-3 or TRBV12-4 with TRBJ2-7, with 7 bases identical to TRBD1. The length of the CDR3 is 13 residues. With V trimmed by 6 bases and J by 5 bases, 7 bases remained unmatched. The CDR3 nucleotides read TGTGCCAGCAGCCGGGACAGACACCACGAGCAGTACGTC. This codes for CASSRDRHHEQYV.

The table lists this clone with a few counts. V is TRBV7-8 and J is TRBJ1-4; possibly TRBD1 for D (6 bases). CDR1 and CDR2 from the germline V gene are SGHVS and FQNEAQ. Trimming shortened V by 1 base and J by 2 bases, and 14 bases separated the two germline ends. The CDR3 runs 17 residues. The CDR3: CASSLEVGAGTNEKLFF. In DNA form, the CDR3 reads TGTGCCAGCAGCTTAGAGGTGGGGGCGGGCACTAATGAAAAACTGTTTTTT.

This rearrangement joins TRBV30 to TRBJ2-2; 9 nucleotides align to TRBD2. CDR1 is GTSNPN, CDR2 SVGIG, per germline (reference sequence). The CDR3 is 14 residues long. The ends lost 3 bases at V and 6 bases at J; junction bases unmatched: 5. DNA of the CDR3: TGTGCCTGGAGAAGGCGGGGGGGGGCCGGGGAGCTGTTTTTT. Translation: CAWRRRGGAGELFF.

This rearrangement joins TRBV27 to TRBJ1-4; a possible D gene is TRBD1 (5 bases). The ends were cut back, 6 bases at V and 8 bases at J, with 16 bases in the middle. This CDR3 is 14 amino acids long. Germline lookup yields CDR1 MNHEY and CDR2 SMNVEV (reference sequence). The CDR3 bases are TGTGCCAGCAGCCCGGTGGGGTCAGGGGAAAAACTGTTTTTT. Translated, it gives CASSPVGSGEKLFF.

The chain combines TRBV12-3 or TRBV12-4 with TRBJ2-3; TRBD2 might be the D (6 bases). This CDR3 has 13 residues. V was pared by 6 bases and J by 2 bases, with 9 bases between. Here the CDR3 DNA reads TGTGCCAGCAGAGGACTAAACACAGATACGCAGTATTTT. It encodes CASRGLNTDTQYF.

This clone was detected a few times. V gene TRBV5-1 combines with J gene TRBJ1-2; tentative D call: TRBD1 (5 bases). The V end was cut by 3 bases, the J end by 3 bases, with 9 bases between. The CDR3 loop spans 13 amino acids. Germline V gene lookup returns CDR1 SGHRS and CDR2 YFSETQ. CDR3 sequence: CASSWDGDYGYTF. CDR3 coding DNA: TGCGCCAGCAGCTGGGACGGGGACTATGGCTACACCTTC.